The 26 T cell receptor beta chains below come from one sample, sequenced in a study of a mutant IDH1 vaccine in newly diagnosed glioma. The antigens of these receptors remain unknown. Only in-frame clones appear in the TCRdb table, and some are missing; sequencing was by immunoSEQ multiplex PCR. The sample contains tens of thousands of clones, around 90% of which appear only once. This sample's time point: week 35, safety follow-up. Vaccination used 300 ug of mutant IDH1 20-mer peptide per dose, with topical imiquimod. This specimen was PBMCs, taken from a glioma patient whose treatment included an IDH1 peptide vaccine. These receptors originate from a woman between 40 and 55 years old with glioma.

The chain uses TRBV25-1 and TRBJ2-1; D is undetermined. The V gene lost 3 bases and the J gene lost 4 bases, with 1 base spanning the gap. CDR3 length: 11 amino acids. Germline lookup yields CDR1 MGHDK and CDR2 SYGVNS. CDR3 DNA: TGTGCCAGCAGTGAGTACAATGAGCAGTTCTTC. Amino acid sequence: CASSEYNEQFF.

The chain employs TRBV28 and TRBJ2-2; no firm D call. The CDR3 runs to 12 residues. Germline CDR1 MDHEN, CDR2 SYDVKM. V lost 11 bases and J lost 1, with 8 bases in between. The CDR3 nucleotides read TGTGCCGGCCGCGGGAACACCGGGGAGCTGTTTTTT. Encoded protein: CAGRGNTGELFF.

This clone showed up just once. V gene TRBV4-1 combines with J gene TRBJ2-2; D perhaps matches TRBD1 (5 bases). The germline V and J ends were trimmed by 0 bases and 5 bases, with 13 bases remaining between them. The V gene's germline CDR1 is MGHRA and CDR2 YSYEKL. This CDR3 region has 16 residues. CDR3 region: CASSQDGRKGTGELFF. In nucleotides, the CDR3 is TGCGCCAGCAGCCAAGACGGTCGCAAGGGGACCGGGGAGCTGTTTTTT.

The V call is TRBV19, the J call TRBJ2-7; D perhaps matches TRBD1 (5 bases). Trimming pared 4 bases from V and 5 bases from J, leaving 12 bases between. The germline CDR1 and CDR2 sequences are LNHDA and SQIVND (reference sequence). CDR3 length: 13 amino acids. As DNA, the CDR3 is TGTGCCAGTAGTACAGGGAATCTGAACGAGCAGTACTTC. This encodes CASSTGNLNEQYF.

J is TRBJ1-1 and V is TRBV6-5; D gene uncertain. This CDR3 has 13 residues. The V end was cut by 7 bases, the J end by 4 bases, with 13 bases between. Germline CDR1 is MNHEY and CDR2 is SVGAGI. CDR3 coding DNA: TGTGCCAGCACCGTCCACTGGGGCACTGAAGCTTTCTTT. This codes for CASTVHWGTEAFF.

V gene TRBV7-8 combines with J gene TRBJ2-3, with D perhaps TRBD1 or TRBD2 (6 bases each). Germline CDR1 and CDR2: SGHVS and FQNEAQ. Trimming shortened V by 5 bases and J by 1 base, and 19 bases separated the two germline ends. The CDR3 extends over 17 amino acids. Here the CDR3 reads CASSAPGRGRGTDTQYF. DNA for the CDR3: TGTGCCAGCAGCGCCCCAGGACGGGGGCGGGGCACAGATACGCAGTATTTT.

This clone occurred once. This chain links TRBV5-4 with TRBJ2-1, with 15 bases identical to TRBD2. From germline, CDR1 is SGHNT and CDR2 YYREEE (reference sequence). The CDR3 loop spans 17 amino acids. The V gene end was trimmed by 4 bases and the J gene end by 4 bases; junction bases not matched to a gene: 6. CDR3 in DNA: TGTGCCAGCAGCCGGACTAGCGGGAGGGCTGGTTACAATGAGCAGTTCTTC. Its protein is CASSRTSGRAGYNEQFF.

The chain combines TRBV11-3 with TRBJ2-7; a possible D gene is TRBD2 (5 bases). CDR3 length: 13 residues. The V gene lost 5 bases and the J gene lost 2 bases, with 10 bases spanning the gap. Per germline, CDR1 SGHNT and CDR2 YENEEA. Written as DNA, the CDR3 is TGTGCCAGCAGCCCCCGGGGAACCTACGAGCAGTACTTC. Translation: CASSPRGTYEQYF.

V usage is TRBV6-5 and J usage is TRBJ2-5; the D gene is possibly TRBD1 (6 bases). The germline CDR1 and CDR2 sequences are MNHEY and SVGAGI. V dropped 9 bases and J dropped 3 bases, with 14 bases sitting between them. The CDR3 loop spans 13 amino acids. The CDR3 loop is CASSGHHEETQYF. Written as DNA, the CDR3 is TGTGCCAGTTCGGGACACCATGAAGAGACCCAGTACTTC.

The V call is TRBV15, the J call TRBJ2-3, with D possibly TRBD2 on 6 matching bases. The V and J ends lost 1 base and 0 bases respectively, with 20 bases between them. Germline CDR1 is LNHNV and CDR2 is YYDKDF (reference sequence). The CDR3 is 19 residues long. The CDR3 region has the DNA TGTGCCACCAGCAGAGCAGAAGTGGGGACTTGGCCGAGCACAGATACGCAGTATTTT. Its translation is CATSRAEVGTWPSTDTQYF.

This rearrangement joins TRBV10-3 to TRBJ1-5; D may be TRBD1 (6 bases). The ends were cut back, 5 bases at V and 2 bases at J, with 13 bases in the middle. There are 15 residues in the CDR3. Germline CDR1 and CDR2: ENHRY and SYGVKD. The CDR3 DNA reads as TGTGCCATCAGTCCACAGGGTCGCGGCAATCAGCCCCAGCATTTT. This gives the protein CAISPQGRGNQPQHF.

The V and J genes are TRBV7-9 and TRBJ2-7; 9 bases fit TRBD1. Germline trimming cut 2 bases from V and 6 bases from J; bases unmatched to any gene: 5. Germline CDR1 and CDR2: SEHNR and FQNEAQ (reference sequence). The CDR3 length is 14 residues. As DNA, the CDR3 is TGTGCCAGCAGCTTATGGACAGGGGCTTTCGAGCAGTACTTC. This gives the protein CASSLWTGAFEQYF.

The V and J genes are TRBV29-1 and TRBJ1-5; 8 nucleotides align to TRBD1. V shed 6 bases, J shed 5 bases, and the junction held 6 bases outside the gene matches. This CDR3 is 13 amino acids long. Germline CDR1 reads SQVTM; CDR2 reads ANQGSEA. The CDR3: CSVASGGDQPQHF. The CDR3 region has the DNA TGCAGCGTGGCTTCAGGGGGCGATCAGCCCCAGCATTTT.

This chain uses TRBV6-5 with TRBJ2-7, with no clear D. There are 14 residues in the CDR3. The V end was cut by 0 bases, the J end by 7 bases, with 13 bases between. The germline gives CDR1 MNHEY, CDR2 SVGAGI. As DNA, the CDR3 is TGTGCCAGCAGTTACTCGATCCAGGCGAAAGAGCAGTACTTC. Encoded protein: CASSYSIQAKEQYF.

The rearrangement links TRBV4-1 to TRBJ2-3; a possible D gene is TRBD2 (5 bases). The CDR3 extends over 14 amino acids. In germline, CDR1 is MGHRA, CDR2 YSYEKL. The V end was cut by 4 bases, the J end by 4 bases, with 12 bases between. The CDR3 region is CASSPRELADTQYF. The CDR3 DNA reads as TGCGCCAGCAGCCCTAGGGAACTAGCAGATACGCAGTATTTT.

The J gene is TRBJ2-1, the V gene TRBV5-1; TRBD1 agrees at 7 bases. The CDR3 runs to 14 residues. Germline-derived CDR1 and CDR2 are SGHRS and YFSETQ. With V trimmed by 3 bases and J by 3 bases, 3 bases remained unmatched. The CDR3 spells CASSSDRNYNEQFF. CDR3 DNA: TGCGCCAGCAGCTCGGACAGGAACTACAATGAGCAGTTCTTC.

V and J are TRBV15 and TRBJ1-1, with D possibly TRBD1 on 5 matching bases. The CDR3 covers 13 residues. V lost 2 bases, J lost 7 bases, and 11 bases lay in between. Germline values: CDR1 LNHNV, CDR2 YYDKDF (reference sequence). The CDR3 sequence: CATSRQRQIEAFF. CDR3 DNA sequence: TGTGCCACCAGCAGACAACGACAGATTGAAGCTTTCTTT. The full variable domain, its missing parts supplied by reference TRBV15 and TRBJ1-1, is DAMVIQNPRYQVTQFGKPVTLSCSQTLNHNVMYWYQQKSSQAPKLLFHYYDKDFNNEADTPDNFQSRRPNTSFCFLDIRSPGLGDTAMYLCATSRQRQIEAFFGQGTRLTVV.

This clone came up once. This rearrangement joins TRBV19 to TRBJ1-2; TRBD1 is a possible D gene (5 bases). V lost 2 bases to trimming and J lost 8 bases, with 15 bases between them. From germline, CDR1 is LNHDA and CDR2 SQIVND (reference sequence). This CDR3 region has 14 residues. The CDR3 DNA reads TGTGCCAGTAGTATACGAAGTCAGGGATGGGGCTACACCTTC. Residues: CASSIRSQGWGYTF.

This clone appeared a single time. The gene calls are TRBV25-1 and TRBJ1-1; 10 bases are shared with TRBD1. Germline-derived CDR1 and CDR2 are MGHDK and SYGVNS. Unmatched junction bases numbered 5, after V lost 1 base and J lost 6 bases. The CDR3 runs 15 residues. In nucleotides, the CDR3 is TGTGCCAGCAGTGAATTGGGGACAGGGGACCCTGAAGCTTTCTTT. Translating it yields CASSELGTGDPEAFF.

The chain links TRBV25-1 to TRBJ2-1; D gene ambiguous. V shed 5 bases and J shed 4 bases, with 12 bases lying between them. CDR1 is MGHDK, CDR2 SYGVNS, per germline. The CDR3 runs 14 residues. The CDR3 sequence is CASSSVAVYNEQFF. The CDR3, as DNA: TGTGCCAGCAGTAGTGTAGCCGTATACAATGAGCAGTTCTTC.

The CDR3 loop reads CAWSASGGGYEQYF. The CDR3 bases are TGTGCCTGGAGTGCTAGCGGGGGGGGATACGAGCAGTACTTC. V is TRBV30 and J is TRBJ2-7, with 12 bases matching TRBD2. In germline, CDR1 is GTSNPN, CDR2 SVGIG (reference sequence). With V trimmed by 1 base and J by 4 bases, 2 bases remained unmatched. CDR3 size: 14 residues.

V gene TRBV6-5 combines with J gene TRBJ2-3; 7 bases map to TRBD1. V was clipped by 4 bases and J by 0 bases; unmatched bases: 4. The CDR3 consists of 15 residues. Germline V gene data show CDR1 as MNHEY and CDR2 as SVGAGI. The CDR3 bases are TGTGCCAGCAGTTGGATGGGACAGAGCACAGATACGCAGTATTTT. This gives the protein CASSWMGQSTDTQYF.

The chain has TRBV15 and TRBJ1-1; 10 nucleotides align to TRBD1. The CDR3 covers 15 residues. V dropped 3 bases and J dropped 4; count of bases not matched to a gene: 5. Per germline, CDR1 LNHNV and CDR2 YYDKDF (reference sequence). The CDR3 coding sequence is TGTGCCACCAGCAGGGACAGGGGGACCGGCACTGAAGCTTTCTTT. This gives the protein CATSRDRGTGTEAFF.

In its sample, this clone was seen once. The V and J genes are TRBV7-2 and TRBJ1-1; D might be TRBD1 (5 bases). V was trimmed by 2 bases and J by 1 base, leaving 14 bases between them. The CDR3 has 16 amino acids. The V gene's germline CDR1 is SGHTA and CDR2 FQGNSA. The CDR3 loop is CASSLLQGIRNTEAFF. The CDR3 nucleotides are TGTGCCAGCAGCTTACTGCAGGGAATTAGGAACACTGAAGCTTTCTTT.

The chain joins TRBV19 to TRBJ2-1, with 8 bases matching TRBD2. The V gene end was trimmed by 4 bases and the J gene end by 9 bases; junction bases not matched to a gene: 11. The CDR3 contains 15 residues. Per germline, CDR1 LNHDA and CDR2 SQIVND (reference sequence). The DNA for the CDR3 is TGTGCCAGTAGTAGCTTTCTCGGCGGGAGGATTGAGCAGTTCTTC. Its protein is CASSSFLGGRIEQFF.

The gene calls are TRBV5-4 and TRBJ1-1, with unresolved D. V lost 0 bases and J 2 bases, leaving 5 bases between the germline ends. Germline CDR1 and CDR2: SGHNT and YYREEE (reference sequence). The CDR3 loop spans 13 amino acids. CDR3 nucleotide sequence: TGTGCCAGCAGCTTGGGGGGTAACACTGAAGCTTTCTTT. Translating it yields CASSLGGNTEAFF.